The clone carrying this T cell receptor (beta chain) turned up a few times. Antigen unknown. TCRdb independently ran MiXCR on the reads; one entry per CDR3 protein. The table lists around 800,000 distinct CDR3 sequences, 32% of them singletons. Germline V gene lookup returns CDR1 MGHRA and CDR2 YSYEKL. The CDR3 has 19 residues. The V end was cut by 3 bases, the J end by 1 base, with 22 bases between. This specimen comes from a study of T cell repertoires in cytomegalovirus infection. Regarding the study as a whole: There were carriers of CMV plus the relevant HLA, and cumulative public TCR beta family frequency identified them.

The sample here was cultured CD8+ T cells from PBMCs, taken from culture after CMV antigen stimulation. This sequence joins TRBV4-1 and TRBJ2-1; possible D gene TRBD1, 6 bases. The receptor's source is a human donor in good health (CMV status not recorded). Some clones in this sample may be carry-over from other donors' samples. The CDR3 spells CASSHSTPTGSLSYNEQFF. The CDR3 DNA reads as TGCGCCAGCAGCCACTCCACACCCACAGGGTCCCTATCCTACAATGAGCAGTTCTTC.